This T cell receptor (beta chain) was observed in a study of T cell responses to AZD1222 COVID-19 vaccine. At the level of the study: Second-dose schedules of about 4 or about 12 weeks were combined. The study's findings and limits: Vaccine-associated CD4 TCRs spanned spike, dominant at 160-218 and 743-854.

With regard to this clone: Its target is unknown.

CDR3 size: 17 residues. Germline CDR1 reads LNHNV; CDR2 reads YYDKDF (reference sequence). Losses at the gene ends were 5 bases for V and 1 base for J; bases not matched to a gene: 11. Clones were sequenced by immunoSEQ multiplex PCR, and TCRdb holds only the in-frame ones, with some missing. The table lists 150,000 or so clones, about 90% of them singletons. V and J are TRBV15 and TRBJ1-5, with 7 bases aligning to TRBD1. This receptor was taken from an adult in good health. The input for sequencing was peripheral blood, taken on day 0 of AZD1222 vaccination. The CDR3 here is CATSGHGGGPSNQPQHF. The CDR3, as DNA: TGTGCCACCAGCGGCCATGGAGGGGGCCCCAGCAATCAGCCCCAGCATTTT.